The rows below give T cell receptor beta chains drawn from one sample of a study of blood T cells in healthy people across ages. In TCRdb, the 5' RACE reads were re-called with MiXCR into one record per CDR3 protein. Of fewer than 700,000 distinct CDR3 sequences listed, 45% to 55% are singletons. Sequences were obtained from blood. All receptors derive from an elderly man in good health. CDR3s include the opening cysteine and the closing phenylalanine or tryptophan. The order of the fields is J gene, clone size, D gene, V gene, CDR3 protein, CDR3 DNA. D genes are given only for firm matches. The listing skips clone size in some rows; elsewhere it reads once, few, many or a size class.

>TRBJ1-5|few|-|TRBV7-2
CASSLEDGNQPQHF
TGTGCCAGCAGCTTAGAGGACGGCAATCAGCCCCAGCATTTT
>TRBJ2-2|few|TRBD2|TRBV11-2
CASSQGTSRTGELFF
TGTGCCAGCAGCCAAGGGACTAGCCGCACCGGGGAGCTGTTTTTT
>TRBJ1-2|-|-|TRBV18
CASSPPPVFGYTF
TGTGCCAGCTCACCACCGCCAGTTTTTGGCTACACCTTC
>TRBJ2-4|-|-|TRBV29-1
CSVQRTDLYIQYF
TGCAGCGTCCAAAGGACAGATCTTTACATTCAGTACTTC
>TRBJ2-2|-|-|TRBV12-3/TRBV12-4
CASTRRGTNTGELFF
TGTGCCAGCACCCGGCGAGGGACGAACACCGGGGAGCTGTTTTTT
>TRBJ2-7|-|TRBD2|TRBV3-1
CASSSYGGSGRYGYEQYF
TGTGCCAGCAGCAGCTATGGAGGGAGCGGGAGGTACGGCTACGAGCAGTACTTC
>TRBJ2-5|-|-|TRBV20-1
CSAPPGTQETQYF
TGCAGTGCGCCCCCCGGGACTCAAGAGACCCAGTACTTC
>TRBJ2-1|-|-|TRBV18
CASSLAPKWDEQFF
TGTGCCAGCTCACTGGCGCCTAAATGGGATGAGCAGTTCTTC
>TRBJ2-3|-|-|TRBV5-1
CASSYSFTDTQYF
TGCGCCAGCAGCTACAGTTTCACAGATACGCAGTATTTT
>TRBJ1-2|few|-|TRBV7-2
CASSPGSGGYTF
TGTGCCAGCAGCCCGGGCAGTGGGGGCTACACCTTC
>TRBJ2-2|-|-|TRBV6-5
CASSLMWTPTGELFF
TGTGCCAGCAGCCTTATGTGGACACCAACCGGGGAGCTGTTTTTT
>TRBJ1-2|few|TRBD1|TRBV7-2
CASSYTGGAGYGYTF
TGTGCCAGCAGTTATACAGGGGGCGCAGGTTATGGCTACACCTTC
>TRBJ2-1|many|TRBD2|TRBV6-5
CASSYSILAGRGEQFF
TGTGCCAGCAGTTACTCGATTCTAGCGGGGAGAGGGGAGCAGTTCTTC
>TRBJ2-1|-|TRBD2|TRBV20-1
CSAIPLAGYNEQFF
TGCAGTGCTATCCCCCTAGCGGGGTACAATGAGCAGTTCTTC
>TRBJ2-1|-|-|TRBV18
CASSPPEYIPEQFF
TGTGCCAGCTCACCACCAGAATACATTCCTGAGCAGTTCTTC
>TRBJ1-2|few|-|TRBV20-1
CSARARVDYGYTF
TGCAGTGCACGGGCCAGGGTCGACTATGGCTACACCTTC
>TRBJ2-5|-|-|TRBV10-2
CASLLDGGRETQYF
TGCGCCAGCCTTTTAGATGGGGGTCGTGAGACCCAGTACTTC
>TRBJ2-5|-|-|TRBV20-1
CSARDQGSQYF
TGCAGTGCTAGAGATCAGGGTTCGCAGTACTTC
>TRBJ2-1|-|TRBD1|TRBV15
CATSRDQGAYNEQFF
TGTGCCACCAGCAGAGATCAGGGGGCCTACAATGAGCAGTTCTTC
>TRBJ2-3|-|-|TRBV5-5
CASSLAAHGDTQYF
TGTGCCAGCAGCTTGGCGGCCCACGGAGATACGCAGTATTTT
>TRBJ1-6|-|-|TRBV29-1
CSVDGGQSGSPLHF
TGCAGCGTCGACGGTGGGCAGTCGGGTTCACCCCTCCACTTT
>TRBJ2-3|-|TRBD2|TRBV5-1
CASSSPGLAPNTQYF
TGCGCCAGCAGCTCCCCGGGACTAGCCCCTAATACGCAGTATTTT
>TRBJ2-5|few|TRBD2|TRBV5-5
CASSSGLAGAVREQYF
TGTGCCAGCAGCTCGGGACTAGCGGGAGCCGTGCGAGAGCAGTACTTC
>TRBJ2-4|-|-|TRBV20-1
CSARDSLLLLAKNIQYF
TGCAGTGCTAGAGATTCGTTACTTTTACTAGCCAAAAACATTCAGTACTTC
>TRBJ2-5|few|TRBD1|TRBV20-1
CSGTGAQETQYF
TGCAGTGGGACAGGGGCCCAAGAGACCCAGTACTTC
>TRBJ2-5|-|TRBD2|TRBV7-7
CASSLAGLNNEQYF
TGTGCTAGCAGCTTAGCGGGGTTAAACAATGAGCAGTACTTC
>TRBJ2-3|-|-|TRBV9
CASSVGWGKDTQYF
TGTGCCAGCAGCGTAGGTTGGGGGAAGGATACGCAGTATTTT
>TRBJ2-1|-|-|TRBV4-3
CASSIGGASYNEQFF
TGCGCCAGCAGCATCGGGGGCGCTTCCTACAATGAGCAGTTCTTC
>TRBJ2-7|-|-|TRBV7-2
CASSLSRVAYEQYF
TGTGCCAGCAGCTTAAGTAGGGTGGCCTACGAGCAGTACTTC
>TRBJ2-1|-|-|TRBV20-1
CSPKRTEQFF
TGCAGTCCGAAGAGGACAGAGCAGTTCTTC
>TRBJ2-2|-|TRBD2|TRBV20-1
CSAKSGGTGELFF
TGCAGTGCTAAGAGCGGGGGCACCGGGGAGCTGTTTTTT
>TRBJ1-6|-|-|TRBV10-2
CAGSALGTGGYNSPLHF
TGCGCCGGCAGTGCCCTTGGTACGGGCGGGTATAATTCACCCCTCCACTTT
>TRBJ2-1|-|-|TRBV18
CASSPDHFYNEQFF
TGTGCCAGCTCACCAGACCATTTCTACAATGAGCAGTTCTTC
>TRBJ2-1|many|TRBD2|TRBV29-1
CSVARLAGPSSYNEQFF
TGCAGCGTTGCGCGACTAGCGGGCCCTAGCTCCTACAATGAGCAGTTCTTC
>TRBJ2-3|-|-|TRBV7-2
CASSALHSGKSRTDTQYF
TGTGCCAGCAGCGCCCTCCATTCAGGGAAGTCGAGAACAGATACGCAGTATTTT